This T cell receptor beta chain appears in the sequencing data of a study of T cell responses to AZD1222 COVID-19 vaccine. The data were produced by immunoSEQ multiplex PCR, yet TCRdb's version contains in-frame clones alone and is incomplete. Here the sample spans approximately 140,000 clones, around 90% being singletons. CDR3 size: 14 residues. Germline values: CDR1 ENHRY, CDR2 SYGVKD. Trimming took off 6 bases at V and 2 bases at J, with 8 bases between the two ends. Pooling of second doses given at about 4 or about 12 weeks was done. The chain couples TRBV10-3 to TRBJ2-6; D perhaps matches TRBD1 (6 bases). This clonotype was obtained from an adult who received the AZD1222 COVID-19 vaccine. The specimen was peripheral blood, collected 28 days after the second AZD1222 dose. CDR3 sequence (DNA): TGTGCCATCAGGGGGACACCTGGGGCCAACGTCCTGACTTTC. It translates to CAIRGTPGANVLTF.